What follows are 9 T cell receptor beta chains derived from one specimen sequenced in a study of beta chain features in type 1 diabetes. All of the isolated RNA was reverse transcribed, so expressed TCRB transcripts were sequenced. Clones were sequenced by immunoSEQ multiplex PCR, and TCRdb holds only the in-frame ones, with some missing. This table holds about 470,000 clones, about 30% found once. The sample comprised naive CD4+ T cells from blood. The receptors originated from a man younger than 30 in good health.

This clone turned up a few times. The chain joins TRBV30 to TRBJ1-1, with D unresolved. The CDR3 loop spans 14 amino acids. Trimming removed 2 bases at V and 2 bases at J, with 12 bases between. Per the germline V gene, CDR1 is GTSNPN and CDR2 is SVGIG (reference sequence). This CDR3 is CAWSTSRVNTEAFF. CDR3 in DNA: TGTGCCTGGAGTACTTCGAGAGTAAACACTGAAGCTTTCTTT.

The chain links TRBV28 to TRBJ2-7; 9 positions match TRBD1. V lost 4 bases, J lost 0 bases, and 4 bases stayed unmatched. CDR3 length: 15 residues. Per the germline V gene, CDR1 is MDHEN and CDR2 is SYDVKM. In DNA form, the CDR3 reads TGTGCCAGCAGTTGGACAGGGGCTAGCTCCTACGAGCAGTACTTC. Protein: CASSWTGASSYEQYF.

This clone was seen more than once but under ten times. The V and J genes are TRBV4-1 and TRBJ2-3, with 8 bases aligning to TRBD1. The CDR3 extends over 16 amino acids. CDR1 and CDR2 from the germline V gene are MGHRA and YSYEKL. Unmatched junction bases numbered 5, after V lost 2 bases and J lost 1 base. The CDR3 nucleotides read TGCGCCAGCAGCCAATCGACAGGGGTAGGCACAGATACGCAGTATTTT. It yields the protein CASSQSTGVGTDTQYF.

The CDR3 is CASSYTGELFF. In DNA, the CDR3 is TGTGCCAGCAGCTACACCGGGGAGCTGTTTTTT. The chain couples TRBV7-2 to TRBJ2-2, with no clear D. V was pared by 4 bases and J by 3 bases, with 0 bases between. CDR1 SGHTA and CDR2 FQGNSA come from the germline V gene. This CDR3 contains 11 residues.

This clone was counted a few times. CDR3 amino acids: CASSLDYAGLNEQFF. In DNA form, the CDR3 reads TGTGCCAGCAGCTTAGATTATGCCGGACTCAATGAGCAGTTCTTC. The J gene is TRBJ2-1, the V gene TRBV7-2; a possible D gene is TRBD2 (5 bases). Germline values: CDR1 SGHTA, CDR2 FQGNSA. The CDR3 runs to 15 residues. The V end lost 1 base, the J end lost 6 bases, and 13 bases lay between the germline ends.

The genes are TRBV5-1 and TRBJ2-5, with no clear D. The CDR3 spans 14 residues. Per the germline V gene, CDR1 is SGHRS and CDR2 is YFSETQ. V lost 0 bases, J lost 5 bases, and 11 bases lay in between. CDR3 DNA: TGCGCCAGCAGCTTGGACGAGGCGAGGGAGACCCAGTACTTC. Residues: CASSLDEARETQYF.

This clone turned up a few times. J is TRBJ1-2 and V is TRBV29-1; 7 bases agree with TRBD1. The germline CDR1 and CDR2 sequences are SQVTM and ANQGSEA. The CDR3 spans 13 residues. J gave up 3 bases and V 4 bases, and 5 bases lay outside the gene matches. The CDR3 spells CSVGGGADYGYTF. The CDR3 nucleotides are TGCAGCGTTGGAGGGGGCGCGGACTATGGCTACACCTTC.

The chain combines TRBV14 with TRBJ2-7, with D tentatively TRBD1 (6 bases). V was shortened by 5 bases and J by 3 bases, with 14 bases between the two germline ends. The CDR3 is made up of 14 amino acids. CDR1 is SGHDN and CDR2 is FVKESK in the germline V gene. The CDR3 reads CASSRAQGYYEQYF. The CDR3 coding sequence is TGTGCCAGCAGCAGGGCACAGGGATACTACGAGCAGTACTTC. Looking up the rest from reference TRBV14 and TRBJ2-7 gives the full variable domain: EAGVTQFPSHSVIEKGQTVTLRCDPISGHDNLYWYRRVMGKEIKFLLHFVKESKQDESGMPNNRFLAERTGGTYSTLKVQPAELEDSGVYFCASSRAQGYYEQYFGPGTRLTVT.

This clone turned up a few times. This chain uses TRBV29-1 with TRBJ2-5; D ambiguous. V lost 4 bases and J lost 3, with 18 bases in between. The CDR3 is 15 residues long. Germline loops: CDR1 SQVTM, CDR2 ANQGSEA. For the CDR3, the DNA is TGCAGCGTTGTGGGGATGGACGGACCGAAAGAGACCCAGTACTTC. It translates to CSVVGMDGPKETQYF.